These T cell receptor beta chains were read from a single sample in a study of shared clonotypes between healthy human individuals. Sequenced by immunoSEQ multiplex PCR; TCRdb stores in-frame clones only, minus some. The top ten hold 0.3% to 0.4% of the sample, which has a few million clones, 90% to 95% seen once. The sample taken for sequencing was naive CD4+ T cells from PBMCs. The origin of the receptors is a man aged 18-30 years in good health. Some clones in this sample may be carry-over from other donors' samples. The CDR3 runs from the conserved cysteine through the conserved F or W. The D gene is left open where the match is weak. The size entry is marked missing in some rows and otherwise reads once, few, many or a size class.

-,once,TRBV11-2,TRBJ2-7,TGTGCCAGCAGCTTAGGGCCCAGGTACGAGCAGTACTTC,CASSLGPRYEQYF
-,-,TRBV29-1,TRBJ2-3,TGCAGCGTTCGAACTGCCACCCAAGGTGATACGCAGTATTTT,CSVRTATQGDTQYF
-,-,TRBV4-3,TRBJ2-3,TGCGCCAGCAGCCCTCAGGGACGTTCAGATACGCAGTATTTT,CASSPQGRSDTQYF
-,-,TRBV25-1,TRBJ2-3,TGTGCCAGCAGTGGAGTCCAGGTGGGAGATACGCAGTATTTT,CASSGVQVGDTQYF
-,-,TRBV2,TRBJ2-2,TGTGCCAGCATAACAGACTACACCGGGGAGCTGTTTTTT,CASITDYTGELFF
TRBD1,-,TRBV10-1,TRBJ2-1,TGCGCCAGCAGCCAGGGACAGACTCCTTACAATGAGCAGTTCTTC,CASSQGQTPYNEQFF
-,-,TRBV4-2,TRBJ2-7,TGTGCCAGCAGCCAGGAATATCGGCAGGGTACCTACGAGCAGTACTTC,CASSQEYRQGTYEQYF
TRBD1,-,TRBV28,TRBJ2-4,TGTGCCAGCAGCGGCCGGCGGGACAGGGGTCGGGAAAACATTCAGTACTTC,CASSGRRDRGRENIQYF
-,-,TRBV28,TRBJ2-7,TGTGCCAGCAGTCTCGGGGGTAGCCTCCCCTCCTACGAGCAGTACTTC,CASSLGGSLPSYEQYF
-,-,TRBV19,TRBJ2-3,TGTGCCAGTAGTATAAGCGATACGCAGTATTTT,CASSISDTQYF
-,-,TRBV28,TRBJ1-4,TGTGCCAGCAGTTCGACCGCCCTCGGGGCAACTAATGAAAAACTGTTTTTT,CASSSTALGATNEKLFF
TRBD1,-,TRBV7-9,TRBJ1-1,TGTGCCAGCAGCTTAGCACAGGGGGACACTGAAGCTTTCTTT,CASSLAQGDTEAFF
-,once,TRBV5-1,TRBJ1-1,TGCGCCAGCAGCTTCGGGACGGATCACACTGAAGCTTTCTTT,CASSFGTDHTEAFF
TRBD2,-,TRBV19,TRBJ2-2,TGTGCCAGTAGTATAGCTTGGGGACTAGGAAGTACCGGGGAGCTGTTTTTT,CASSIAWGLGSTGELFF
-,few,TRBV7-7,TRBJ2-2,TGTGCCAGCACCCGGGGCCCGGGGACCGGGGAGCTGTTTTTT,CASTRGPGTGELFF
-,-,TRBV5-1,TRBJ2-7,TGCGCCAGCAGCTTGGATGGGGCCCTCGAGCAGTACTTC,CASSLDGALEQYF
-,few,TRBV28,TRBJ1-5,TGTGCCAGCAGTTTATACCGTCAGCCCCAGCATTTT,CASSLYRQPQHF
TRBD1,once,TRBV6-6,TRBJ2-6,TGTGCCAGCATCGACAGGGAGTACTCTGGGGCCAACGTCCTGACTTTC,CASIDREYSGANVLTF
TRBD1,-,TRBV4-3,TRBJ1-5,TGCGCCAGCAGCCAAGGATGGACAGGGGAAGGGGGTCAGCCCCAGCATTTT,CASSQGWTGEGGQPQHF
-,-,TRBV29-1,TRBJ2-1,TGCAGCGTTGACCCCCTCAGTTCCCGTGAGCAGTTCTTC,CSVDPLSSREQFF
-,-,TRBV15,TRBJ1-5,TGTGCCACCAGCAGTGATACACCTACCCCTAATCAGCCCCAGCATTTT,CATSSDTPTPNQPQHF
TRBD1,-,TRBV4-1,TRBJ1-2,TGCGCCAGCAGCCAAGCAGGGGGTGGGGGCTATGGCTACACCTTC,CASSQAGGGGYGYTF
-,-,TRBV10-3,TRBJ2-5,TGTGCCATCAGTGAAAGGCAGGCCAAAGAGACCCAGTACTTC,CAISERQAKETQYF
TRBD2,-,TRBV5-1,TRBJ2-1,TGCGCCAGCAGCTTAGAGGGACTAAATGAGCAGTTCTTC,CASSLEGLNEQFF
TRBD1,-,TRBV13,TRBJ1-1,TGTGCCAGCAGCACAGCAGGGGGGGGCACTGAAGCTTTCTTT,CASSTAGGGTEAFF
-,-,TRBV7-9,TRBJ2-2,TGTGCCAGCAGCGGCGGGGAGCTGTTTTTT,CASSGGELFF
TRBD2,-,TRBV28,TRBJ2-3,TGTGCCAGCAGTGGGGCACAGGCGGGACTAGCGCGAGATACGCAGTATTTT,CASSGAQAGLARDTQYF
TRBD1,-,TRBV7-8,TRBJ1-5,TGTGCCAGCAGGGCCGGGACAGCCCGAGGCAATCAGCCCCAGCATTTT,CASRAGTARGNQPQHF
-,-,TRBV28,TRBJ2-7,TGTGCCAGCAGCCCTGCCGGAAGGTTCTCCTACGAGCAGTACTTC,CASSPAGRFSYEQYF
TRBD2,-,TRBV18,TRBJ2-7,TGTGCCAGCTCCCCCCACAGCGGGAGCTACGAGCAGTACTTC,CASSPHSGSYEQYF